Given below is one TCR beta chain in context. The sample holds a few counts of this clonotype. Its recognized antigen is unknown. There are no base qualities to consult, and no much larger clone falls within one base. The CDR3 covers 13 residues, taking in both the cysteine and the phenylalanine. The DNA shown is the 39-base CDR3, in frame from base 1. The junction shows trimming of 1 base on V and 7 bases on J, plus 13 bases between the germline ends. From the germline V gene (reference sequence), CDR1 is DFQATT and CDR2 is SNEGSKA. The treatment or condition label, as the study defines it: roughly ten-day PBMC culture with coronavirus spike peptide pools or control peptides (ViraFEST assay). CD4+ T cells from unexposed donors were collected before the COVID-19 pandemic (2011-2018). The study used the ViraFEST assay, which expanded antigen-specific T cells with peptide pools and then identified expanded clonotypes by TCR sequencing. PBMCs were cultured at under 2.5 million per well in IMDM supplemented with 5% human AB serum and about 10 IU/ml IL-2, with about 10 ug/ml peptide pools added. On days 3 and 7, half of the culture medium was replaced with fresh IL-2-containing medium. CD4+ T cells were isolated after around ten days of culture through negative selection using the EasySep CD4+ T cell isolation kit. As far as cell numbers permitted, CD4+ T cells from unexposed donors were tested for reactivity against SARS-CoV-2 S and N as well as four spike pools from common cold coronaviruses. PBMCs were separated from whole blood using Ficoll-Paque Plus gradient centrifugation and then either used fresh or cryopreserved at -140C. Each culture condition was generally run in triplicate wells. The leukapheresis product for the unexposed donors was obtained through commercial purchase.

The data derive from a study of vaccination and CD4 T cells after COVID-19 (dated by TCRdb to between 2021 and 2022). Some background on the complete study: The convalescent cohort comprised six males and four females, including two Hispanic individuals, seven Caucasians, two Asians and one multiracial person. Participants received two doses of either the Pfizer-BioNTech BNT162b2 vaccine (n=8) or the Moderna mRNA-1273 vaccine (n=2). Post-COVID blood samples were collected from convalescent patients a median of around 100 days after diagnosis, with a range of roughly 30 to 161 days. Post-vaccine blood samples were obtained a median of approximately 74 days after the second vaccine dose, with a range of roughly 13 to 250 days. The cultures were stimulated with overlapping spike peptide pools from SARS-CoV-2 and from the common cold coronaviruses HCoV-NL63, HCoV-OC43 and HCoV-229E. As controls, cultures received a CEFX viral epitope pool (the positive control), an HIV-1 Nef peptide pool (the negative control), or no peptide at all. In around 9 COVID-19 convalescent patients and a handful of infection-naive healthy vaccine recipients, researchers compared the spike-specific CD4+ TCR repertoire from before mRNA vaccination with the repertoire from after. Memory CD4+ T cell crossreactivity between SARS-CoV-2 and common cold coronavirus spike proteins was assessed at the TCR clonotype level in an earlier paper using these donors. Findings and caveats that apply to the study as a whole: Of the vaccine-specific clones in convalescent patients, 304 of 307, or nearly all, reacted only to SARS-CoV-2 spike and did not cross-react with common cold coronaviruses. The study included relatively few convalescent patients and did not analyze early timepoints after natural infection. Although the median number of SARS-CoV-2-reactive clonotypes went up from fewer than 25 after infection to 30 to 45 after vaccination, the increase was not significant. In convalescent patients, a median 86.3% of post-vaccine SARS-CoV-2-reactive clones were detected only after vaccination, and vaccine-specific priming was suggested by this finding.

The library relied on PCR. At the Johns Hopkins FTIC core, DNA from the cultured CD4+ T cells underwent TCR sequencing with the Oncomine TCR Beta short-read assay. The QIAamp micro DNA kit was used to extract genomic DNA from the cultured CD4+ T cells. Oncomine TCR Beta libraries from cultured CD4+ T cells were pooled using unique dual indexes and sequenced on an Illumina iSeq 100. Per the authors' processing: Non-productive sequences were removed, and CDR3s not starting with C, not ending with F or W, or shorter than 7 amino acids were discarded. Antigen-specific clonotypes were identified using the MANAFEST web application through comparison of peptide-stimulated wells with reference and other culture wells. To be called positive, a clone needed an FDR below 0.05, an odds ratio above 5, and a productive frequency above 0.1% in at least two of three replicate wells. A clonotype was classed as cross-reactive if the clonotype showed significant expansion both in SARS-CoV-2 spike wells and in at least one common cold coronavirus spike condition. Levenshtein distances (stringdist) and unrooted phylogenetic trees (ape) in R version 3.6.1 were used to assess CDR3 homology. The raw public reads went through TCRdb reprocessing: fastp at Q25, MiXCR clone calling, in-frame beta chains kept. Entries that share a CDR3 protein sequence are merged under the most common genes and DNA. TCRdb, not the authors, supplied the V and J calls. The sample table records roughly 9,000 distinct CDR3 sequences; 35% of these occur just once. The ten largest account for 25% to 35% of the sample.

The rearrangement joined TRBV20-1 to TRBJ1-2; TRBD1 might be the D gene, on 6 matching bases. This sequence was found in a human donor in good health. Sequencing input: CD4+ T cells from blood, cultured in vitro. The nucleotide sequence reads TGCAGTGCTAGAGTAGGCAGGGGTGGTGGCTACACCTTC. The resulting protein is CSARVGRGGGYTF.